The T cell receptor (beta chain) under discussion was sequenced for a study of T cells expressing NK-cell markers (dated by TCRdb to the early 2020s). Background on the whole study: Three sorted T-cell subsets (CD3+CD56+NKG2C+, CD3+CD56+NKG2C- and CD3+CD56-NKG2C+) from under 10 donors had their TCR beta-chain repertoires profiled. Among the eight sequenced donors, only one was HCMV-seronegative, while the other seven were HCMV-seropositive. The eight sequenced donors were randomly selected healthy volunteers, three men and five women. Sequencing of the libraries produced 2 x 150 bp reads on Illumina HiSeq 2000/2500, MiSeq or NextSeq. What the authors observed across the whole study: Those dominant clonotypes were again the most abundant among CD3+CD56-NKG2C+ cells in a handful of donors, at about 28.3-60.1%. In six donors, the dominant CD3+CD56+NKG2C+ clonotypes ranked among the top 10 CD8+ clonotypes, making up about 1.0-8% of CD8+ T cells. Whether the expanded NKG2C-expressing T cell clones were specific for HCMV antigens was left unclear.

The instrument given in TCRdb is Illumina HiSeq 2000. 5'RACE template switching, by which a universal primer site and unique molecular identifiers were added, was used to make TCR beta cDNA libraries. cDNA synthesis was primed from the TCR beta constant segment and was followed by two successive PCR amplification steps. The original methods were these. MIGEC handled demultiplexing of the reads and grouping by UMI, while MiTCR was used to assemble and quantify clonotypes. To exclude erroneous sequences, only TCR cDNA sequences supported by at least two reads were retained. Downstream repertoire analysis used the tcR package, and clonotypes were matched across fractions by CDR3 nucleotide sequence plus V segment. VDJmatch was used to annotate antigen specificity against VDJdb, with one amino acid substitution in CDR3 allowed. The reads were reprocessed in TCRdb, with one entry per CDR3 protein sequence and no accompanying DNA. For this entry, the V and J calls and clone size follow TCRdb and not the study's own pipeline. The sample's table covers about 460,000 distinct CDR3 sequences. The top ten hold more than 1.4% of the sample.

In regard to this clonotype: The antigen it binds to is not known.

A commercial ELISA kit detecting HCMV-specific IgG in serum was used to determine HCMV serostatus. Peripheral blood mononuclear cells were isolated from blood by Ficoll density gradient centrifugation. The source material was blood T cells: a sorted CD56 or NKG2C T cell subset, CD4+ or CD8+ T cells, or bulk PBMC T cells (not recorded which). The clonotype originates from a woman in her 50s in good health. Donor details come from another sample of the same person, matched by shared clones.

The CDR3 region reads CSVGQGRADTQYF. The sequence links TRBV29-1 to TRBJ2-3; without DNA, the TCRdb call of TRBD1 cannot be checked. The CDR3 holds 13 amino acids from the cysteine to the phenylalanine. No DNA sequence is on record. For CDR1 and CDR2, the germline V gene lists SQVTM and ANQGSEA.